The 26 T cell receptor beta chains below all came from one sample that was sequenced in a study of cytomegalovirus exposure and HLA in healthy donors. With 60 Vbeta and 13 Jbeta primers, the PCR was carried out. Profiling relied on immunoSEQ multiplex PCR, and the TCRdb table lists in-frame clones only, not all of them. The top ten clones hold 2.5% to 3.5% of a sample with about 120,000 clones, 75% to 80% of them seen once. The material sequenced was PBMCs. The receptors stem from a woman aged 25 to 39 in good health and CMV-seropositive.

This chain links TRBV13 with TRBJ2-5; no definite D call. The V end lost 3 bases, the J end lost 2 bases, and 7 bases lay between the germline ends. This CDR3 is 13 amino acids long. The germline V gene encodes CDR1 PRHDT and CDR2 FYEKMQ (reference sequence). The CDR3 protein is CASSFREQETQYF. In DNA form, the CDR3 reads TGTGCCAGCAGCTTTCGAGAACAAGAGACCCAGTACTTC.

V usage is TRBV7-9 and J usage is TRBJ1-2, with 9 bases lining up with TRBD1. The CDR3 is 18 residues long. Germline CDR1 is SEHNR and CDR2 is FQNEAQ (reference sequence). J gave up 6 bases and V 3 bases, and 17 bases lay outside the gene matches. The CDR3: CASSFRRSQGAGLDGYTF. CDR3 bases: TGTGCCAGCAGCTTTAGAAGATCACAGGGGGCGGGGTTGGATGGCTACACCTTC.

This chain connects TRBV4-1 to TRBJ1-4; unclear D gene. This CDR3 is built from 16 residues. Trimming cost V 3 bases and J 0 bases, with 11 bases left between them. CDR1 and CDR2 (germline): MGHRA, YSYEKL. The CDR3 region is CASSQVALATNEKLFF. DNA of the CDR3: TGCGCCAGCAGCCAGGTAGCACTGGCAACTAATGAAAAACTGTTTTTT.

This sequence joins TRBV7-2 and TRBJ2-2; TRBD2 agrees at 7 bases. J lost 5 bases, V lost 3 bases, and 3 bases had no gene match. Germline-derived CDR1 and CDR2 are SGHTA and FQGNSA. This CDR3 is built from 14 residues. The CDR3 DNA is TGTGCCAGCAGCTTGGGGGGGAAGACCGGGGAGCTGTTTTTT. Its translation is CASSLGGKTGELFF.

The chain carries TRBV28 and TRBJ2-7; 7 bases map to TRBD2. The germline V gene encodes CDR1 MDHEN and CDR2 SYDVKM. The junction had 11 bases not matched to a gene; V was cut back by 6 bases and J by 3 bases. The CDR3 runs to 15 residues. CDR3 residues: CASRATGTKVYEQYF. CDR3 nucleotides: TGTGCCAGCAGAGCTACCGGGACTAAAGTCTACGAGCAGTACTTC.

This chain links TRBV7-6 with TRBJ1-5; D is possibly TRBD1 (6 bases). Trimming pared 2 bases from V and 0 bases from J, leaving 14 bases between. Germline V gene data show CDR1 as SGHVS and CDR2 as FNYEAQ. There are 17 residues in the CDR3. The DNA of the CDR3 is TGTGCCAGCAGCTTATATGGGGGAGGGGGTAGCAATCAGCCCCAGCATTTT. Encoded protein: CASSLYGGGGSNQPQHF.

The chain is built from TRBV5-1 and TRBJ2-3; tentative D call: TRBD2 (5 bases). Germline V gives CDR1 SGHRS, CDR2 YFSETQ. The V and J ends lost 0 bases and 3 bases respectively, with 11 bases between them. CDR3 length: 15 amino acids. For the CDR3, the DNA is TGCGCCAGCAGCTTGGGCGACTATACGACAGATACGCAGTATTTT. Translated: CASSLGDYTTDTQYF.

The V call is TRBV7-2, the J call TRBJ2-3; a weak D match, TRBD2 (6 bases). Germline CDR1 reads SGHTA; CDR2 reads FQGNSA. This CDR3 is built from 14 residues. Between the trimmed V and J ends, which lost 5 bases and 2 bases, there was a span of 11 bases. The CDR3 DNA reads as TGTGCCAGCAGCCTCCTAGCGTACACAGATACGCAGTATTTT. Protein product: CASSLLAYTDTQYF.

In DNA form, the CDR3 reads TGCGCCAGCAGCCAAGATTTACTCTCCGGTGAGCAGTTCTTC. This encodes CASSQDLLSGEQFF. The chain couples TRBV4-3 to TRBJ2-1; D is undetermined. This CDR3 comprises 14 residues. Trimming shortened V by 0 bases and J by 9 bases, and 12 bases separated the two germline ends. Germline CDR1 is LGHNA and CDR2 is YSLEER.

By share, this clone ranks as medium-sized (0.01 to 0.1%). This rearrangement joins TRBV5-1 to TRBJ2-7; D perhaps matches TRBD1 (6 bases). The germline V and J ends were trimmed by 1 base and 5 bases, with 10 bases remaining between them. The CDR3 has 13 amino acids. From germline, CDR1 is SGHRS and CDR2 YFSETQ. The CDR3 sequence: CASSLQGSDEQYF. The CDR3 DNA sequence: TGCGCCAGCAGCTTGCAGGGGTCGGACGAGCAGTACTTC.

The gene calls are TRBV5-4 and TRBJ2-3; TRBD2 matches at 9 bases. The CDR3 has 16 residues. Germline V lookup: CDR1 SGHNT, CDR2 YYREEE (reference sequence). The ends lost 2 bases at V and 4 bases at J; junction bases unmatched: 8. CDR3 amino acids: CASSLIGGGAPDTQYF. The CDR3 DNA follows: TGTGCCAGCAGCTTAATTGGCGGGGGGGCCCCAGATACGCAGTATTTT.

The chain combines TRBV5-6 with TRBJ2-3; TRBD1 matches 8 bases. The CDR3 is made up of 16 amino acids. V gave up 0 bases and J gave up 2 bases; unmatched junction bases: 5. Germline V lookup: CDR1 SGHDT, CDR2 YYEEEE. CDR3 protein: CASSLVDRDLTDTQYF. Written as DNA, the CDR3 is TGTGCCAGCAGCTTGGTGGACAGGGACCTCACAGATACGCAGTATTTT. Complete variable domain (other parts from reference TRBV5-6 and TRBJ2-3): DAGVTQSPTHLIKTRGQQVTLRCSPKSGHDTVSWYQQALGQGPQFIFQYYEEEERQRGNFPDRFSGHQFPNYSSELNVNALLLGDSALYLCASSLVDRDLTDTQYFGPGTRLTVL.

V is TRBV18 and J is TRBJ2-2; unclear D gene. Germline V gene sequence: CDR1 KGHSH, CDR2 LQKENI. CDR3 size: 15 residues. Trimming cost V 3 bases and J 0 bases, with 8 bases left between them. The CDR3 spells CASSPVSANTGELFF. The CDR3 coding sequence is TGTGCCAGCTCACCTGTCAGCGCGAACACCGGGGAGCTGTTTTTT.

The gene calls are TRBV6-4 and TRBJ1-3, with D perhaps TRBD1 (6 bases). Germline V gives CDR1 MRHNA, CDR2 SNTAGT. V was pared by 11 bases and J by 0 bases, with 23 bases between. The CDR3 is 17 residues long. The DNA for the CDR3 is TGTGCCGGGGGGGAATCGACAGGACCCTGCTCTGGAAACACCATATATTTT. Translation gives CAGGESTGPCSGNTIYF.

The chain employs TRBV10-3 and TRBJ1-4, with 7 bases identical to TRBD1. This CDR3 has 14 amino acids. V lost 7 bases, J lost 8 bases, and 10 bases stayed unmatched. CDR1 is ENHRY and CDR2 is SYGVKD in the germline V gene. The CDR3 region is CAIKVDRDSEKLFF. Written as DNA, the CDR3 is TGTGCCATCAAGGTCGACAGGGACTCAGAAAAACTGTTTTTT.

The rearrangement joins TRBV5-8 to TRBJ2-1; perhaps TRBD2 as D (7 bases). The germline V gene has CDR1 SGHTS and CDR2 YDEGEE. The CDR3 consists of 15 residues. The V end was cut by 0 bases, the J end by 4 bases, with 11 bases between. The CDR3 spells CASSLGRGTYNEQFF. The CDR3, as DNA: TGTGCCAGCAGCTTGGGGCGGGGGACATACAATGAGCAGTTCTTC.

The chain joins TRBV28 to TRBJ2-3; TRBD1 matches at 9 bases. The CDR3 is 14 amino acids. CDR1 is MDHEN, CDR2 SYDVKM, per germline. The trim removed 4 bases at V and 6 bases at J, leaving 5 bases unmatched. The CDR3 nucleotides read TGTGCCAGCAGTTGGGGACAGGGCTTTGATACGCAGTATTTT. It translates to CASSWGQGFDTQYF. Based on the CDR3 plus reference TRBV28 and TRBJ2-3, the full variable domain is DVKVTQSSRYLVKRTGEKVFLECVQDMDHENMFWYRQDPGLGLRLIYFSYDVKMKEKGDIPEGYSVSREKKERFSLILESASTNQTSMYLCASSWGQGFDTQYFGPGTRLTVL.

This clone is classed as medium-sized. The chain joins TRBV4-3 to TRBJ2-3; TRBD2 might be the D (7 bases). The CDR3 length is 16 residues. V lost 1 base and J 0 bases, leaving 11 bases between the germline ends. The germline V gene has CDR1 LGHNA and CDR2 YSLEER. CDR3 region: CASSQGAGASTDTQYF. CDR3 nucleotides: TGCGCCAGCAGCCAAGGGGCGGGGGCAAGCACAGATACGCAGTATTTT.

V is TRBV5-6 and J is TRBJ1-4; D remains unclear. Trimming left V 4 bases short and J 3 bases short, with 13 bases between. CDR1 and CDR2 from the germline V gene are SGHDT and YYEEEE. The CDR3 has 15 amino acids. The CDR3 sequence is CASSPTGSPNEKLFF. CDR3 nucleotides: TGTGCCAGCAGCCCGACCGGGAGTCCTAATGAAAAACTGTTTTTT.

V is TRBV15 and J is TRBJ1-5; 8 bases agree with TRBD1. Losses at the gene ends were 0 bases for V and 6 bases for J; bases not matched to a gene: 7. Germline-derived CDR1 and CDR2 are LNHNV and YYDKDF (reference sequence). CDR3 size: 16 residues. The DNA for the CDR3 is TGTGCCACCAGCAGAGATCGAGGGACAGGTAGTCAGCCCCAGCATTTT. Its protein product is CATSRDRGTGSQPQHF. The whole variable domain, remainder taken from reference TRBV15 and TRBJ1-5, is DAMVIQNPRYQVTQFGKPVTLSCSQTLNHNVMYWYQQKSSQAPKLLFHYYDKDFNNEADTPDNFQSRRPNTSFCFLDIRSPGLGDTAMYLCATSRDRGTGSQPQHFGDGTRLSIL.

Sample share makes this clone medium-sized. The genes are TRBV6-6 and TRBJ1-4, with 7 nucleotides matching TRBD1. CDR1 is MNHNY and CDR2 is SVGAGI in the germline V gene (reference sequence). The CDR3 length is 13 residues. The trim removed 4 bases at V and 7 bases at J, leaving 3 bases unmatched. As DNA, the CDR3 is TGTGCCAGCAGTTGGACAGGACTTGAAAAACTGTTTTTT. Protein: CASSWTGLEKLFF.

The rearrangement uses TRBV6-1 and TRBJ1-2; TRBD1 matches at 8 bases. The CDR3 is 13 residues long. Unmatched junction bases numbered 4, after V lost 6 bases and J lost 4 bases. Germline CDR1 is MNHNS and CDR2 is SASEGT. The CDR3 DNA follows: TGTGCCAGCAGGGGACAGGCCTTCTATGGCTACACCTTC. Translated, it gives CASRGQAFYGYTF.

This clone was detected only a few times. The chain employs TRBV20-1 and TRBJ1-2; D uncertain. The CDR3 consists of 8 residues. CDR1 DFQATT and CDR2 SNEGSKA come from the germline V gene (reference sequence). The V end lost 5 bases, the J end lost 14 bases, and 9 bases lay between the germline ends. CDR3 residues: CSAYKLTF. The CDR3 region has the DNA TGCAGTGCTTACAAATTGACCTTC.

This rearrangement joins TRBV7-2 to TRBJ1-6; maybe TRBD1 (6 bases). The V gene's germline CDR1 is SGHTA and CDR2 FQGNSA. Trimming stripped 5 bases from V and 13 bases from J, with 18 bases between. The CDR3 sequence is 14 residues long. CDR3 bases: TGTGCCAGCAGCCAAACGGACAGCTCCCCTCCCCTCCACTTT. It codes for CASSQTDSSPPLHF. The full variable domain, rest sourced from reference TRBV7-2 and TRBJ1-6, is GAGVSQSPSNKVTEKGKDVELRCDPISGHTALYWYRQSLGQGLEFLIYFQGNSAPDKSGLPSDRFSAERTGGSVSTLTIQRTQQEDSAVYLCASSQTDSSPPLHFGNGTRLTVT.

CDR3: CASQDTSLNTEAFF. The CDR3 DNA sequence: TGTGCCAGCCAGGACACCTCCTTGAACACTGAAGCTTTCTTT. The rearrangement joins TRBV19 to TRBJ1-1; tentatively, D is TRBD1 (5 bases). Trimming pared 9 bases from V and 0 bases from J, leaving 14 bases between. Germline V gene data show CDR1 as LNHDA and CDR2 as SQIVND (reference sequence). The CDR3 is 14 amino acids.

The genes are TRBV4-1 and TRBJ1-2; D remains ambiguous. CDR1 and CDR2 (germline): MGHRA, YSYEKL. The CDR3 covers 14 residues. V lost 1 base and J lost 4, with 10 bases in between. CDR3 in DNA: TGCGCCAGCAGCCAAGCCCTCGCAGTCTATGGCTACACCTTC. Protein product: CASSQALAVYGYTF.